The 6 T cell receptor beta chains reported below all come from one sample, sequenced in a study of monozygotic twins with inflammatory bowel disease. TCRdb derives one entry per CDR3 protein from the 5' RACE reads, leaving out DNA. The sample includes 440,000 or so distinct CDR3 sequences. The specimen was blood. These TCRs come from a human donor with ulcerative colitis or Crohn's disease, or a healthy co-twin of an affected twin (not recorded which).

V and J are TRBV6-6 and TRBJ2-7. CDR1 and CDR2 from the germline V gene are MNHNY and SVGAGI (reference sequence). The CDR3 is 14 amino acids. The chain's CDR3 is CASSYDQFSYEQYF.

The CDR3 reads CASSSRTGKNYEQYF. This chain links TRBV11-2 with TRBJ2-7; TCRdb's D gene call, TRBD1, goes unchecked for lack of DNA. Germline loops: CDR1 SGHAT, CDR2 FQNNGV. This CDR3 is 15 amino acids long.

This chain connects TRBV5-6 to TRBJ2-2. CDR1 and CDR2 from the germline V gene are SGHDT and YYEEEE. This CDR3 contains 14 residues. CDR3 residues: CASSLGITARELFF. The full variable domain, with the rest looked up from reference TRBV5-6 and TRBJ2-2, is DAGVTQSPTHLIKTRGQQVTLRCSPKSGHDTVSWYQQALGQGPQFIFQYYEEEERQRGNFPDRFSGHQFPNYSSELNVNALLLGDSALYLCASSLGITARELFFGEGSRLTVL.

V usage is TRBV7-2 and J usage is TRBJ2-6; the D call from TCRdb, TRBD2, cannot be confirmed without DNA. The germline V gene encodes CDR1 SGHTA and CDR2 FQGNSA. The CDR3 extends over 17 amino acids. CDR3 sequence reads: CASSRTFQSSGANVLTF.

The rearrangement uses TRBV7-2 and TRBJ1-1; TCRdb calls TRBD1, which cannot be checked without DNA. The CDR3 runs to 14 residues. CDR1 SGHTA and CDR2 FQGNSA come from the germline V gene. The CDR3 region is CASLTAGGVTEAFF. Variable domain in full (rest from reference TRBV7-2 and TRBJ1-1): GAGVSQSPSNKVTEKGKDVELRCDPISGHTALYWYRQSLGQGLEFLIYFQGNSAPDKSGLPSDRFSAERTGGSVSTLTIQRTQQEDSAVYLCASLTAGGVTEAFFGQGTRLTVV.

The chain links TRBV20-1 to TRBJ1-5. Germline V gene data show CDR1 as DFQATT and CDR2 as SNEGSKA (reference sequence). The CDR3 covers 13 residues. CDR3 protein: CSAPKGSNQPQHF.